Shown below are 18 T cell receptor beta chains from a single sample sequenced in a study of blood T cell repertoires in COVID-19. TCRdb's copy holds only in-frame clones and misses some; the assay was immunoSEQ multiplex PCR. The data show roughly 190,000 clones, roughly 87% seen once. Sequences were obtained from peripheral blood. The receptors come from a woman in her 40s with acute or convalescent COVID-19.

The J gene is TRBJ2-1, the V gene TRBV5-1; the D is unclear. The V gene's germline CDR1 is SGHRS and CDR2 YFSETQ. The V gene lost 1 base and the J gene lost 5 bases, with 7 bases spanning the gap. The CDR3 has 13 amino acids. Here the CDR3 reads CASSLRGDNEQFF. DNA of the CDR3: TGCGCCAGCAGCTTGCGCGGAGACAATGAGCAGTTCTTC.

This clone was observed a few times. V usage is TRBV29-1 and J usage is TRBJ1-1; the match to TRBD1 covers 8 bases. Germline V CDR1 and CDR2: SQVTM, ANQGSEA. The CDR3 extends over 15 amino acids. V dropped 4 bases and J dropped 1; count of bases not matched to a gene: 8. The CDR3: CSVGDWGTGNTEAFF. The CDR3 DNA is TGCAGCGTTGGAGATTGGGGGACAGGGAACACTGAAGCTTTCTTT.

The chain employs TRBV28 and TRBJ1-4; 12 positions agree with TRBD1. The CDR3 is 17 amino acids. Germline CDR1 is MDHEN and CDR2 is SYDVKM. After removal of 10 bases from V and 6 bases from J, the junction contained 15 bases not matched to a gene. The CDR3 DNA reads TGTGCCACTGAGGGGGGACAGGGGGCGACGTACGATGAAAAACTGTTTTTT. This codes for CATEGGQGATYDEKLFF.

The rearrangement joins TRBV28 to TRBJ1-4; D unclear. CDR1 is MDHEN, CDR2 SYDVKM, per germline. This CDR3 region has 14 residues. V was clipped by 3 bases and J by 6 bases, with 11 bases between them. The CDR3 loop is CASSLPGSDEKLFF. The CDR3, as DNA: TGTGCCAGCAGTTTGCCCGGGAGTGATGAAAAACTGTTTTTT.

The V call is TRBV2, the J call TRBJ2-7; 8 positions match TRBD1. This CDR3 comprises 17 residues. Trimming took 1 base from V and 7 from J; bases not matched to a gene: 15. The V gene's germline CDR1 is SNHLY and CDR2 FYNNEI. In DNA, the CDR3 is TGTGCCAGCAGTGAAGATCCTTCGACAGGGGAGACTAGAGAGCAGTACTTC. This gives the protein CASSEDPSTGETREQYF.

This sequence joins TRBV27 and TRBJ2-7; D perhaps matches TRBD2 (6 bases). The germline V gene encodes CDR1 MNHEY and CDR2 SMNVEV (reference sequence). The CDR3 sequence is 15 residues long. Between the trimmed V and J ends, which lost 2 bases and 4 bases, there was a span of 15 bases. In DNA, the CDR3 is TGTGCCAGCAGTTTAGTTAGCGGCCCAAATTACGAGCAGTACTTC. This translates into CASSLVSGPNYEQYF.

This chain connects TRBV6-5 to TRBJ2-7; 9 nucleotides match TRBD1. Germline CDR1 reads MNHEY; CDR2 reads SVGAGI. The trim removed 6 bases at V and 0 bases at J, leaving 6 bases unmatched. This CDR3 comprises 15 residues. DNA for the CDR3: TGTGCCAGCAGCATCGGACAGGGGAGCTCCTACGAGCAGTACTTC. It specifies CASSIGQGSSYEQYF.

This rearrangement joins TRBV3-1 (or the pseudogene TRBV3-2) to TRBJ1-2; 7 bases are shared with TRBD1. Trimming took 6 bases from V and 8 from J; bases not matched to a gene: 9. The CDR3 sequence is 13 residues long. Germline CDR1 and CDR2: LGHDT and YNNKEL (reference sequence). The CDR3 DNA reads TGTGCCAGCAGGCAAAAGGGGGCGGGAGGCTACACCTTC. It codes for CASRQKGAGGYTF.

Many counts were recorded for this clone. The chain has TRBV3-1 (or the pseudogene TRBV3-2) and TRBJ2-1; 13 positions match TRBD2. The trim removed 2 bases at V and 8 bases at J, leaving 6 bases unmatched. The germline V gene encodes CDR1 LGHDT and CDR2 YNNKEL (reference sequence). This CDR3 comprises 16 residues. For the CDR3, the DNA is TGTGCCAGCAGCCAAAGACTAGCGGGAGGTTTCGATGAGCAGTTCTTC. Its protein product is CASSQRLAGGFDEQFF.

This CDR3 is CATNQGIGNTIYF. CDR3 sequence (DNA): TGTGCCACCAACCAGGGGATTGGAAACACCATATATTTT. The chain recombines TRBV6-6 with TRBJ1-3, with D maybe TRBD1 (6 bases). From germline, CDR1 is MNHNY and CDR2 SVGAGI (reference sequence). Trimming cost V 10 bases and J 3 bases, with 13 bases left between them. The CDR3 length is 13 residues.

This sequence joins TRBV3-1 (or the pseudogene TRBV3-2) and TRBJ1-2, with a possible D match to TRBD1 (6 bases). The CDR3 has 13 amino acids. V was cut by 1 base and J by 8 bases, with 11 bases left in between. Germline CDR1 reads LGHDT; CDR2 reads YNNKEL (reference sequence). CDR3 sequence: CASSQGGQGGYTF. The CDR3 DNA is TGTGCCAGCAGCCAAGGGGGACAAGGCGGCTACACCTTC.

This chain links TRBV2 with TRBJ1-3, with unresolved D. Germline-derived CDR1 and CDR2 are SNHLY and FYNNEI. The CDR3 is made up of 16 amino acids. V lost 8 bases and J 0 bases, leaving 17 bases between the germline ends. CDR3: CASEEKPITSGNTIYF. As DNA, the CDR3 is TGTGCCAGCGAGGAGAAGCCAATTACCTCTGGAAACACCATATATTTT.

The V gene is TRBV28, the J gene TRBJ1-5, with D tentatively TRBD1 (5 bases). The CDR3 totals 15 residues. Germline V gene lookup returns CDR1 MDHEN and CDR2 SYDVKM. V was cut by 3 bases and J by 0 bases, with 9 bases left in between. The CDR3 here is CASSLGHYSNQPQHF. The CDR3 DNA is TGTGCCAGCAGTTTGGGGCACTATAGCAATCAGCCCCAGCATTTT.

The chain carries TRBV7-9 and TRBJ2-3; 8 bases map to TRBD1. In germline, CDR1 is SEHNR, CDR2 FQNEAQ (reference sequence). The V gene end was trimmed by 5 bases and the J gene end by 3 bases; junction bases not matched to a gene: 4. The CDR3 length is 14 residues. Written as DNA, the CDR3 is TGTGCCAGCAGCCGGGGACAGGAAACAGATACGCAGTATTTT. Translation: CASSRGQETDTQYF.

This sequence joins TRBV11-3 and TRBJ2-7; 7 nucleotides agree with TRBD1. Looked up from germline, CDR1 is SGHNT and CDR2 is YENEEA. V was pared by 5 bases and J by 5 bases, with 6 bases of the junction left unmatched. This CDR3 is built from 13 residues. CDR3 sequence: CASSIGQVDEQYF. The CDR3 DNA reads as TGTGCCAGCAGCATCGGACAGGTCGACGAGCAGTACTTC.

This chain connects TRBV3-1 (or the pseudogene TRBV3-2) to TRBJ1-2, with 10 bases matching TRBD1. The CDR3 is made up of 16 amino acids. Germline V lookup: CDR1 LGHDT, CDR2 YNNKEL (reference sequence). Trimming took 4 bases from V and 3 from J; bases not matched to a gene: 8. CDR3 nucleotides: TGTGCCAGCAGCCGCGGACAGGGGGAAGATTACTATGGCTACACCTTC. It encodes CASSRGQGEDYYGYTF.

This clone was seen more than once but under ten times. The rearrangement uses TRBV5-4 and TRBJ1-6; a weak D match, TRBD1 (5 bases). Trimming left V 0 bases short and J 10 bases short, with 14 bases between. Germline lookup yields CDR1 SGHNT and CDR2 YYREEE (reference sequence). The CDR3 is made up of 15 amino acids. The CDR3 nucleotides are TGTGCCAGCAGCTTGGAACCCTCCGGGGGGTCACCCCTCCACTTT. Amino acids: CASSLEPSGGSPLHF.

The CDR3 reads CASSVFGGRAETQYF. DNA for the CDR3: TGTGCCAGCAGCGTATTCGGGGGGCGTGCGGAGACCCAGTACTTC. This chain connects TRBV9 to TRBJ2-5; D possibly corresponds to TRBD2 (7 bases). The CDR3 runs 15 residues. The V gene lost 1 base and the J gene lost 5 bases, with 15 bases spanning the gap. The germline gives CDR1 SGDLS, CDR2 YYNGEE.